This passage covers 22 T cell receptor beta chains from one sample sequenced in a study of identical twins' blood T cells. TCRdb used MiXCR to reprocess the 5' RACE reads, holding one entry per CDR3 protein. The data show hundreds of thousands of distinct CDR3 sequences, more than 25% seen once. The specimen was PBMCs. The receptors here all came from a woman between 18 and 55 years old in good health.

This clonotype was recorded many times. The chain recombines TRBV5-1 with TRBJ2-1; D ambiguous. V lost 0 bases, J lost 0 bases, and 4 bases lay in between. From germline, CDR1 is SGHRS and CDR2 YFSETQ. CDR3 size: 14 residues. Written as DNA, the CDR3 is TGCGCCAGCAGCTTGGGGGGCTCCTACAATGAGCAGTTCTTC. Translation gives CASSLGGSYNEQFF.

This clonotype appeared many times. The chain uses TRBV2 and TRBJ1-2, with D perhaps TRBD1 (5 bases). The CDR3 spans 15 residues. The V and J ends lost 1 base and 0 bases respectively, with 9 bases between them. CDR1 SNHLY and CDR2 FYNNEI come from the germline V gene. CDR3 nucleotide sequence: TGTGCCAGCAGTGAAGAAGCGACAGCTAACTATGGCTACACCTTC. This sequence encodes CASSEEATANYGYTF.

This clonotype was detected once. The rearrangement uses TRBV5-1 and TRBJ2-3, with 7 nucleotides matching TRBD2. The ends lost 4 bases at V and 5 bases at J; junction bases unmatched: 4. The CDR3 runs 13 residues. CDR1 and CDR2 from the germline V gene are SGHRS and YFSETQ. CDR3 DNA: TGCGCCAGCAGCCCGGGACTACTAGATACGCAGTATTTT. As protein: CASSPGLLDTQYF.

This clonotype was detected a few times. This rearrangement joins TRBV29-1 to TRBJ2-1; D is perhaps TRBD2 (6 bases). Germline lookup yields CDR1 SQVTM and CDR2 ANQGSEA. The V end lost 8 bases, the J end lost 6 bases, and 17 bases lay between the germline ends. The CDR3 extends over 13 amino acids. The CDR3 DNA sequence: TGCAGCTTCGTACGACTAGGAATCAATGAGCAGTTCTTC. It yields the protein CSFVRLGINEQFF.

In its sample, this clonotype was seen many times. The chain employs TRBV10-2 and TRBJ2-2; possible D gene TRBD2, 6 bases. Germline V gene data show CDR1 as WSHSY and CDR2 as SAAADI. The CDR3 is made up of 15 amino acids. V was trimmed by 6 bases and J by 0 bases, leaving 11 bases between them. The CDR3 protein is CASRLAHPNTGELFF. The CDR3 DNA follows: TGCGCCAGCAGACTAGCCCACCCGAACACCGGGGAGCTGTTTTTT.

CDR3 loop: CSAIPGTSYEQYF. The CDR3 region has the DNA TGCAGTGCTATACCCGGGACCTCCTACGAGCAGTACTTC. The gene calls are TRBV20-1 and TRBJ2-7; D is perhaps TRBD1 or TRBD2 (5 bases each). The CDR3 runs 13 residues. Looked up from germline, CDR1 is DFQATT and CDR2 is SNEGSKA (reference sequence). Deletions cut 4 bases from V and 0 bases from J, with 10 bases between.

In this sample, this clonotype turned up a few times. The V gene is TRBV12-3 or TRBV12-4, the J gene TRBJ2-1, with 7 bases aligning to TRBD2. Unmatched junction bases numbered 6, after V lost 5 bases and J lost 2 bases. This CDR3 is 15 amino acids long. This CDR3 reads CASSPPGGTYNEQFF. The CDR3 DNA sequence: TGTGCCAGCAGTCCCCCGGGGGGTACCTACAATGAGCAGTTCTTC.

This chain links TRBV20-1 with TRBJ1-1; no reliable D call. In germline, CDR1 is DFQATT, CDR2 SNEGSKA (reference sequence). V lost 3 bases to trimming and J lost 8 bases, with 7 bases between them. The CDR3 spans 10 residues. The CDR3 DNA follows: TGCAGTGCTAGCCCGCAAGAAGCTTTCTTT. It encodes CSASPQEAFF.

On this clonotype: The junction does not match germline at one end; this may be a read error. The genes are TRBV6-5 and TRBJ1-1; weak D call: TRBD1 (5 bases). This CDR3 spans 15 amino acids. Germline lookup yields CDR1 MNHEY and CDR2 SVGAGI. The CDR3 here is CAGSYSAGSGTEAFF. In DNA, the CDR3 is TGTGCCGGCAGTTACTCGGCAGGGAGCGGAACTGAAGCTTTCTTT.

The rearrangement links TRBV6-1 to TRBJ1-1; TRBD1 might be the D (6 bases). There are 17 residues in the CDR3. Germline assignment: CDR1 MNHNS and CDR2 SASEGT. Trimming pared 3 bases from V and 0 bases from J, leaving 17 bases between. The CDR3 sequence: CASSDLQGGVMNTEAFF. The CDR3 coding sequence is TGTGCCAGCAGTGACCTACAGGGAGGTGTCATGAACACTGAAGCTTTCTTT.

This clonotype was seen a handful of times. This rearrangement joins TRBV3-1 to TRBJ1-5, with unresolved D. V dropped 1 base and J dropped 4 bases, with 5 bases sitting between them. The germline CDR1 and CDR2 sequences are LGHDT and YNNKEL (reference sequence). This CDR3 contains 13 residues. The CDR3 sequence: CASSQVGNQPQHF. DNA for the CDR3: TGTGCCAGCAGCCAAGTGGGGAATCAGCCCCAGCATTTT.

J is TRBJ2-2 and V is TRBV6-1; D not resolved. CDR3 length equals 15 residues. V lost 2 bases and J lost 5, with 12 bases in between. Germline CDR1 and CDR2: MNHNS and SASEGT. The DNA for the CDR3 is TGTGCCAGCAGTGAAAGGCATGCGGCGACCGGGGAGCTGTTTTTT. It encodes CASSERHAATGELFF.

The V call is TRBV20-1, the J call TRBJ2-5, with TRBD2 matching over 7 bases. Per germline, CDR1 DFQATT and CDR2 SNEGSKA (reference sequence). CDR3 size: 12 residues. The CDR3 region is CSAGTNQETQYF. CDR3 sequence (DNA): TGCAGCGCCGGGACTAACCAAGAGACCCAGTACTTC.

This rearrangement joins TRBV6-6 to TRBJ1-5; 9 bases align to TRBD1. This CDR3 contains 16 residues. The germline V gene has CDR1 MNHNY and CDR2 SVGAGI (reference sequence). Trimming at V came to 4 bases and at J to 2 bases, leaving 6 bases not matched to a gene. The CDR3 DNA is TGTGCCAGCAGTTCCGGACAGGGGAAACGCAATCAGCCCCAGCATTTT. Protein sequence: CASSSGQGKRNQPQHF.

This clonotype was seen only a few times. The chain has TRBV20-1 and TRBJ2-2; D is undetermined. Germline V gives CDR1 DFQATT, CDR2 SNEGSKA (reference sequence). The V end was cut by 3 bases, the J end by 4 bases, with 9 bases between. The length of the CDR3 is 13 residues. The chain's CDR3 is CSASSAGTGELFF. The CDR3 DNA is TGCAGTGCTAGTTCAGCTGGCACCGGGGAGCTGTTTTTT.

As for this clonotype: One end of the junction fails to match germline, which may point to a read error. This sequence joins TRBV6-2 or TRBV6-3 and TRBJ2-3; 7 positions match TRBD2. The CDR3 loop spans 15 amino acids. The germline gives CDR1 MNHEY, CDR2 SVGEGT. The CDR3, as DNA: TGTGCCAGCCTAAACGAGCGGGACCTCACAGATACGCGGTATTTT. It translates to CASLNERDLTDTRYF.

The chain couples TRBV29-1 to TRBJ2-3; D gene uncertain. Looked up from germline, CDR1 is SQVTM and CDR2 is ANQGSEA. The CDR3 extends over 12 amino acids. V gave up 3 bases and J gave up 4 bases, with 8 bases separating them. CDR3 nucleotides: TGCAGCGTTGAGACTGAATCAGATACGCAGTATTTT. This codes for CSVETESDTQYF.

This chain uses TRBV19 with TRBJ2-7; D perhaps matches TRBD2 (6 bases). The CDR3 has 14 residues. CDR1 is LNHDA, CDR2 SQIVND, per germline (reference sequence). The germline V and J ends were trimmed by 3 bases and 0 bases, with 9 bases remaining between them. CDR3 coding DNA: TGTGCCAGTAGTATGCTAGCGTACTCCTACGAGCAGTACTTC. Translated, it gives CASSMLAYSYEQYF.

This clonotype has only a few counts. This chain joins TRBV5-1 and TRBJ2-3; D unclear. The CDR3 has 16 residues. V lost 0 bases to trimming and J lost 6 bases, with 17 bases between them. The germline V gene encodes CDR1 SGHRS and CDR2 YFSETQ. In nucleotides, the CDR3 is TGCGCCAGCAGCTTGGAGAAACCGTGGGAATCCGATACGCAGTATTTT. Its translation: CASSLEKPWESDTQYF.

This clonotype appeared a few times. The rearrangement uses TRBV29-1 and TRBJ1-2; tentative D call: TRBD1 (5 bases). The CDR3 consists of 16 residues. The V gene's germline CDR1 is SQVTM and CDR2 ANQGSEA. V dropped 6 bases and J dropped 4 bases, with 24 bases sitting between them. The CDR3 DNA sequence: TGCAGCGTGTCTTTAATGGCTAAGGGGACCTCCTATGGCTACACCTTC. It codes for CSVSLMAKGTSYGYTF.

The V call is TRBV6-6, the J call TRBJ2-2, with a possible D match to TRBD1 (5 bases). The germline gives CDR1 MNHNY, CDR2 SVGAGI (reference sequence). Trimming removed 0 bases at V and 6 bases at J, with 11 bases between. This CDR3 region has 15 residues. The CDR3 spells CASSYSTPGSGELFF. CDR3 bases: TGTGCCAGCAGTTACTCCACCCCAGGGTCCGGGGAGCTGTTTTTT.

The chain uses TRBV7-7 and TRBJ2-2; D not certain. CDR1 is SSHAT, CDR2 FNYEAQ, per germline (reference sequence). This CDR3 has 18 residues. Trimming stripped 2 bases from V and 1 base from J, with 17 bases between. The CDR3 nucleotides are TGTGCCAGCAGCTTAAATCCCCACCCAGGAAGGAACACCGGGGAGCTGTTTTTT. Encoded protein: CASSLNPHPGRNTGELFF. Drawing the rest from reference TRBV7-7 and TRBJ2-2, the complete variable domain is GAGVSQSPRYKVTKRGQDVTLRCDPISSHATLYWYQQALGQGPEFLTYFNYEAQPDKSGLPSDRFSAERPEGSISTLTIQRTEQRDSAMYRCASSLNPHPGRNTGELFFGEGSRLTVL.